Each of the 20 T cell receptor beta chains below was sequenced from the same sample in a study of spatial heterogeneity in lung cancer. Sample time point: blood at routine non-recurrence follow-up after resection. Unsorted whole RNA samples from tumor, nontumor lung or frozen PBMC were sequenced. TCRdb itself ran the 5' RACE reads through MiXCR, one entry per CDR3 protein. The repertoire holds about 26,000 distinct CDR3 sequences, with approximately 6% as singletons. Sequencing was performed on PBMCs, taken at follow-up. The receptors stem from a male donor with early-stage non-small cell lung cancer.

To note about this clonotype: A much larger clonotype is one base distant, so this may be a read error. The gene calls are TRBV7-9 and TRBJ1-5; TRBD1 matches 9 bases. The CDR3 loop spans 14 amino acids. V lost 5 bases to trimming and J lost 5 bases; unmatched junction nucleotides: 4. Per germline, CDR1 SEHNR and CDR2 FQNEAQ (reference sequence). The CDR3 sequence is CASSRGQGYQPQHF. The CDR3 DNA follows: TGTGCCAGCAGCAGGGGACAGGGTTATCAGCCCCAGCATTTT.

This clonotype came up many times. This chain connects TRBV28 to TRBJ1-2; no clear D. Germline V gene data show CDR1 as MDHEN and CDR2 as SYDVKM. V gave up 6 bases and J gave up 4 bases, with 6 bases separating them. This CDR3 region has 11 residues. The CDR3 DNA is TGTGCCAGCAGATCCACCTATGGCTACACCTTC. Amino acids: CASRSTYGYTF.

Note on this clonotype: Possible read error: a much larger clone is one base away. V and J are TRBV7-2 and TRBJ2-7; 8 bases fit TRBD1. The germline CDR1 and CDR2 sequences are SGHTA and FQGNSA. CDR3 length equals 13 residues. The J segment lost 4 bases and the V segment lost 5 bases, leaving 4 bases of the junction unmatched. The CDR3 protein is CTSSTWTGYEQYF. The CDR3 bases are TGTACCAGCAGCACCTGGACAGGGTACGAGCAGTACTTC.

The chain recombines TRBV12-5 with TRBJ2-3; D call uncertain. The CDR3 has 15 amino acids. V was clipped by 0 bases and J by 2 bases, with 9 bases between them. Germline CDR1 LGHNT, CDR2 FRNRAP. The DNA of the CDR3 is TGTGCTAGTGGTTTGGTAGTCTCAGCCACAGATACGCAGTATTTT. It encodes CASGLVVSATDTQYF.

This clonotype was found many times. The chain has TRBV20-1 and TRBJ2-2; 13 bases agree with TRBD2. CDR3 size: 15 residues. CDR1 is DFQATT, CDR2 SNEGSKA, per germline (reference sequence). The V gene end was trimmed by 6 bases and the J gene end by 6 bases; junction bases not matched to a gene: 7. The CDR3 loop reads CSAKGLAGRAGELFF. CDR3 nucleotides: TGCAGTGCCAAGGGACTAGCGGGGCGGGCCGGGGAGCTGTTTTTT.

The chain has TRBV14 and TRBJ2-5; D uncertain. This CDR3 spans 16 amino acids. Germline lookup yields CDR1 SGHDN and CDR2 FVKESK. V lost 1 base and J 3 bases, leaving 15 bases between the germline ends. CDR3 amino acids: CASSQAPRGLKETQYF. The CDR3 coding sequence is TGTGCCAGCAGCCAAGCCCCTCGAGGCTTGAAAGAGACCCAGTACTTC.

This clonotype was recorded a few times. The chain links TRBV4-3 to TRBJ2-2; D perhaps matches TRBD2 (5 bases). Trimming took off 4 bases at V and 6 bases at J, with 15 bases between the two ends. This CDR3 has 15 amino acids. Germline CDR1 reads LGHNA; CDR2 reads YSLEER. This CDR3 is CASSPQWRAPGELFF. The CDR3 region has the DNA TGCGCCAGCAGCCCCCAATGGCGGGCCCCCGGGGAGCTGTTTTTT.

This clonotype has ten or more counts. The genes are TRBV28 and TRBJ1-2; weak D call: TRBD1 (6 bases). The V end was cut by 5 bases, the J end by 5 bases, with 6 bases between. Germline CDR1 is MDHEN and CDR2 is SYDVKM. The CDR3 has 11 amino acids. The CDR3 nucleotides read TGTGCCAGCAGTACAGGGTATGGCTACACCTTC. Encoded protein: CASSTGYGYTF.

V and J are TRBV7-2 and TRBJ1-5; 7 nucleotides agree with TRBD1. The CDR3 length is 16 residues. V shed 2 bases and J 6 bases; nucleotides not matched to a gene: 10. Germline values: CDR1 SGHTA, CDR2 FQGNSA. The CDR3 DNA sequence: TGTGCCAGCAGCTTACTTGACAGGGCCCTTTCTCAGCCCCAGCATTTT. It translates to CASSLLDRALSQPQHF.

V and J are TRBV6-2 or TRBV6-3 and TRBJ2-2, with 9 positions matching TRBD1. CDR1 MNHEY and CDR2 SVGEGT come from the germline V gene. Losses at the gene ends were 2 bases for V and 3 bases for J; bases not matched to a gene: 4. The CDR3 length is 16 residues. As DNA, the CDR3 is TGTGCCAGCAGTTACGAAGGACAGGGGCACACCGGGGAGCTGTTTTTT. Protein product: CASSYEGQGHTGELFF.

This clonotype was counted ten times or more. The chain uses TRBV9 and TRBJ2-3, with D possibly TRBD2 on 5 matching bases. The CDR3 is 16 amino acids. In germline, CDR1 is SGDLS, CDR2 YYNGEE. Trimming stripped 0 bases from V and 0 bases from J, with 11 bases between. CDR3 nucleotide sequence: TGTGCCAGCAGCGTAGGGGCTAGCCGTAGCACAGATACGCAGTATTTT. Translating it yields CASSVGASRSTDTQYF.

Ten or more counts support this clonotype. V is TRBV24-1 and J is TRBJ1-1; 9 nucleotides match TRBD1. The germline V gene has CDR1 KGHDR and CDR2 SFDVKD. J gave up 5 bases and V 2 bases, and 8 bases lay outside the gene matches. This CDR3 has 16 amino acids. CDR3 sequence reads: CATSDSKTGGITEAFF. The CDR3 DNA sequence: TGTGCCACCAGTGATTCCAAGACAGGGGGTATTACTGAAGCTTTCTTT.

This clonotype was seen many times. The rearrangement uses TRBV9 and TRBJ1-6; D gene ambiguous. This CDR3 comprises 16 residues. From germline, CDR1 is SGDLS and CDR2 YYNGEE. V lost 0 bases, J lost 7 bases, and 14 bases lay in between. Written as DNA, the CDR3 is TGTGCCAGCAGCGTAGCCCCGGCGCAGGAGAATTCACCCCTCCACTTT. It codes for CASSVAPAQENSPLHF.

There are a few counts of this clonotype. The rearrangement links TRBV20-1 to TRBJ2-5; 10 bases map to TRBD2. The CDR3 covers 15 residues. Germline values: CDR1 DFQATT, CDR2 SNEGSKA (reference sequence). V dropped 1 base and J dropped 7; count of bases not matched to a gene: 9. The CDR3, as DNA: TGCAGTGCTAGAGCCTCTAGCGGGAGAGTAGGGACCCAGTACTTC. Its protein is CSARASSGRVGTQYF.

This clonotype was observed at least ten times. The chain has TRBV19 and TRBJ1-1, with TRBD1 matching 8 bases. The trim removed 8 bases at V and 3 bases at J, leaving 14 bases unmatched. CDR1 is LNHDA, CDR2 SQIVND, per germline (reference sequence). This CDR3 spans 16 amino acids. The CDR3 bases are TGTGCCAGTTTTACCGGGACAGGCGGTGGAGACACTGAAGCTTTCTTT. Translation gives CASFTGTGGGDTEAFF.

The table lists this clonotype with many counts. The chain is built from TRBV6-2 or TRBV6-3 and TRBJ2-5; TRBD1 matches 7 bases. The CDR3 runs to 16 residues. Germline V gene sequence: CDR1 MNHEY, CDR2 SVGEGT. After removal of 5 bases from V and 3 bases from J, the junction contained 12 bases not matched to a gene. CDR3 loop: CASSAVRGRGKETQYF. CDR3 DNA sequence: TGTGCCAGCAGTGCCGTCCGGGGCAGGGGGAAAGAGACCCAGTACTTC.

This clonotype was detected only a few times. V and J are TRBV20-1 and TRBJ1-2; possible D gene TRBD1, 5 bases. This CDR3 comprises 11 residues. The V end was cut by 5 bases, the J end by 5 bases, with 9 bases between. The germline V gene has CDR1 DFQATT and CDR2 SNEGSKA (reference sequence). In DNA, the CDR3 is TGCAGTGCTGGGCAGGGTTATGGCTACACCTTC. This codes for CSAGQGYGYTF.

The chain recombines TRBV6-2 or TRBV6-3 with TRBJ2-1, with 9 bases matching TRBD1. The CDR3 covers 16 residues. Trimming cost V 7 bases and J 3 bases; bases outside gene matches: 10. Germline V gives CDR1 MNHEY, CDR2 SVGEGT. Written as DNA, the CDR3 is TGTGCCAGCACCGCGGTTTGGACAGGGGTCTACAATGAGCAGTTCTTC. Encoded protein: CASTAVWTGVYNEQFF.

The chain carries TRBV12-3 or TRBV12-4 and TRBJ2-1, with TRBD1 matching 7 bases. V gave up 4 bases and J gave up 12 bases; unmatched junction bases: 6. The CDR3 sequence is 12 residues long. This chain's CDR3 is CASSSTGAPQFF. The CDR3, as DNA: TGTGCCAGCAGTTCTACAGGGGCGCCGCAGTTCTTC.

This clonotype occurred many times. The chain links TRBV4-1 to TRBJ1-2, with D unclear. The CDR3 spans 14 residues. CDR1 and CDR2 from the germline V gene are MGHRA and YSYEKL. V was cut by 2 bases and J by 5 bases, with 12 bases left in between. As DNA, the CDR3 is TGCGCCAGCAGCCAACAGCCGCTTTTGTATGGCTACACCTTC. Amino acid sequence: CASSQQPLLYGYTF.